Below, 5 T cell receptor beta chains from the same sample are listed, as sequenced in a study of blood T cell repertoires in COVID-19. The method was immunoSEQ multiplex PCR; TCRdb's version includes in-frame clones alone and lacks a portion of them. This sample yields 450,000 to 500,000 clones, of which 70% to 90% are seen a single time; approximately 2.9% belongs to the top ten. Sample: peripheral blood. The receptors derive from a human donor in a cohort sampled during active COVID-19.

This sequence joins TRBV7-9 and TRBJ1-3, with 7 nucleotides matching TRBD1. Germline V gene sequence: CDR1 SEHNR, CDR2 FQNEAQ (reference sequence). The CDR3 totals 18 residues. Trimming removed 5 bases from V and 0 bases from J; junction bases left unmatched: 13. CDR3 DNA sequence: TGTGCCAGCAGCGCCTCGGGGACAGACTTCTTCTCTGGAAACACCATATATTTT. Translated, it gives CASSASGTDFFSGNTIYF.

The chain links TRBV27 to TRBJ2-3; 7 nucleotides match TRBD1. CDR1 is MNHEY, CDR2 SMNVEV, per germline (reference sequence). Trimming cost V 6 bases and J 1 base; bases outside gene matches: 4. This CDR3 has 14 amino acids. CDR3 nucleotide sequence: TGTGCCAGCAGAATAACAGGGGGCACAGATACGCAGTATTTT. Amino acids: CASRITGGTDTQYF.

The CDR3: CASSLAPGQGFNEQYF. The CDR3, as DNA: TGTGCCAGCAGCTTAGCCCCGGGACAGGGGTTCAACGAGCAGTACTTC. This chain uses TRBV7-2 with TRBJ2-7; the match to TRBD1 covers 10 bases. The CDR3 is made up of 16 amino acids. The germline V gene has CDR1 SGHTA and CDR2 FQGNSA. The junction had 7 bases not matched to a gene; V was cut back by 0 bases and J by 5 bases.

The chain joins TRBV27 to TRBJ2-2, with 14 nucleotides matching TRBD2. Germline CDR1 MNHEY, CDR2 SMNVEV (reference sequence). The CDR3 is made up of 21 amino acids. The junction had 12 bases not matched to a gene; V was cut back by 3 bases and J by 0 bases. CDR3 loop: CASSFRLVRLAGGTNTGELFF. The CDR3, as DNA: TGTGCCAGCAGTTTCCGACTTGTTCGACTAGCGGGAGGGACGAACACCGGGGAGCTGTTTTTT.

The V and J genes are TRBV24-1 and TRBJ2-4; possibly TRBD2 for D (6 bases). The germline gives CDR1 KGHDR, CDR2 SFDVKD. Trimming took off 4 bases at V and 4 bases at J, with 16 bases between the two ends. The CDR3 runs to 16 residues. This CDR3 reads CATSDPLTGGKNIQYF. The DNA of the CDR3 is TGTGCCACCAGTGACCCCCTTACCGGGGGAAAAAACATTCAGTACTTC.